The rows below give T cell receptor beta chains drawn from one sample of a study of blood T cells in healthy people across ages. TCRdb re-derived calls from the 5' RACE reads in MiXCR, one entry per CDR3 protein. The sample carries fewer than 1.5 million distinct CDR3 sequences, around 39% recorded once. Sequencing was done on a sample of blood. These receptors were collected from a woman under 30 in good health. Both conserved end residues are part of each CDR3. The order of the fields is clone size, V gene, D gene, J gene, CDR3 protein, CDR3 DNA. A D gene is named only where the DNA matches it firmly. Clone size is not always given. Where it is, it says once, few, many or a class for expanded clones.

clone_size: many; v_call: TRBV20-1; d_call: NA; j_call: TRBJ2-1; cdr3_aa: CSASITSQNEQFF; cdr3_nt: TGCAGTGCTAGTATAACTAGTCAGAATGAGCAGTTCTTC
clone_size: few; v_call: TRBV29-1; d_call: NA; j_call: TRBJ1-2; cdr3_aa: CSADGGTPNWGYTF; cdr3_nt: TGCAGCGCTGACGGCGGGACGCCGAACTGGGGCTACACCTTC
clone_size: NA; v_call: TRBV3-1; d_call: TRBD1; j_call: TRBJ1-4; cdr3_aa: CASRMGQAEGEKLFF; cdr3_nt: TGTGCCAGCAGGATGGGACAGGCGGAGGGTGAAAAACTGTTTTTT
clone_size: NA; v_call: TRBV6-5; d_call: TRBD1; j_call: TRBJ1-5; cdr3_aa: CASSSGQEGNEQLDNQPQHF; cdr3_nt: TGTGCCAGCAGTTCGGGACAGGAAGGGAATGAGCAGTTGGACAATCAGCCCCAGCATTTT
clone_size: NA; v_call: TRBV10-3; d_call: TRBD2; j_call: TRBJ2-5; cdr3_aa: CAISERTSGRVETQYF; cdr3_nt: TGTGCCATCAGTGAGAGGACTAGCGGGAGGGTGGAGACCCAGTACTTC
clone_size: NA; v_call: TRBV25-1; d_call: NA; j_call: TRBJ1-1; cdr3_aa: CANSWGLNTEAFF; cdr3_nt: TGTGCCAACAGTTGGGGGCTGAACACTGAAGCTTTCTTT
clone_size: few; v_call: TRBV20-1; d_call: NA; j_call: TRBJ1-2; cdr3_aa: CSARADTF; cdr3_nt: TGCAGTGCTAGAGCCGACACCTTC
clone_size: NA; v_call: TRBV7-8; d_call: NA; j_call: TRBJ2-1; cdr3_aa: CASSPDLRSYNEQFF; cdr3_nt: TGTGCCAGCAGCCCTGACCTTCGCTCCTACAATGAGCAGTTCTTC
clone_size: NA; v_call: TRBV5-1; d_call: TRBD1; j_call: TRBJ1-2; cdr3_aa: CASSPGQGFNHGYTF; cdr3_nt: TGCGCCAGCAGCCCGGGACAGGGGTTTAACCATGGCTACACCTTC
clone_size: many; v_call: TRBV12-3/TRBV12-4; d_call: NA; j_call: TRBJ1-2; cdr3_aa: CASSLSLFGSYGYTF; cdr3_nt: TGTGCCAGCAGTTTATCGCTTTTCGGCAGCTATGGCTACACCTTC
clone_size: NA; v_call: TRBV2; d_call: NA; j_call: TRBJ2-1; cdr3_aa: CASSVEASYNEQFF; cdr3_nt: TGTGCCAGCAGTGTTGAGGCATCCTACAATGAGCAGTTCTTC
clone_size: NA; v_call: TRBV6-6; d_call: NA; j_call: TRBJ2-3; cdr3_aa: CASSYLGASRAGTQYF; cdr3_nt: TGTGCCAGCAGTTACTTGGGCGCATCGCGGGCGGGTACGCAGTATTTT
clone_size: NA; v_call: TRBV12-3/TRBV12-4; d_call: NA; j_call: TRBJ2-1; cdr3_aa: CASSLAVPEEQFF; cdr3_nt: TGTGCCAGCAGTTTAGCAGTCCCAGAGGAGCAGTTCTTC
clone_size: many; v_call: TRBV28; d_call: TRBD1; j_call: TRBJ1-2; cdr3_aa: CASSWGQTYGYTF; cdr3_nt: TGTGCCAGCAGTTGGGGACAGACCTATGGCTACACCTTC
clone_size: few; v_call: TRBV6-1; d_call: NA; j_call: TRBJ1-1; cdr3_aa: CASSALSADTEAFF; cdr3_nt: TGTGCCAGCAGCGCCCTTTCGGCGGACACTGAAGCTTTCTTT
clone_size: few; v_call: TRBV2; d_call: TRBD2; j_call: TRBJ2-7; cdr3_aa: CASRGTSGRSYEQYF; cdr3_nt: TGTGCCAGCAGGGGGACTAGCGGGAGGAGCTACGAGCAGTACTTC
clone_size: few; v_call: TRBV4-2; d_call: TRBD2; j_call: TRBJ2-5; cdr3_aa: CASSSYEAGGYQETQYF; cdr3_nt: TGTGCCAGCAGCTCGTATGAAGCGGGAGGGTACCAAGAGACCCAGTACTTC
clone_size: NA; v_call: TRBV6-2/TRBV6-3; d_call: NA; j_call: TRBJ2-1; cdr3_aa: CASRVLEDNEQFF; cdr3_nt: TGTGCCAGCAGGGTGTTAGAGGACAATGAGCAGTTCTTC
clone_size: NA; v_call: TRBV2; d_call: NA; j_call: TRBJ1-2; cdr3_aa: CASSDGAEVSGGYTF; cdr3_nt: TGTGCCAGCAGTGATGGGGCGGAGGTTTCAGGGGGCTACACCTTC
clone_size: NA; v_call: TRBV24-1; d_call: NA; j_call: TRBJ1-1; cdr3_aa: CATSEGTGRRTEAFF; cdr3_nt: TGTGCCACCAGTGAGGGGACTGGGAGGCGCACTGAAGCTTTCTTT
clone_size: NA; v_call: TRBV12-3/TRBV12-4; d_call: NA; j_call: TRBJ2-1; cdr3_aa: CASSWGKTGSSYDEQFF; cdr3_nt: TGTGCCAGCAGTTGGGGGAAGACTGGAAGCTCCTACGATGAGCAGTTCTTC
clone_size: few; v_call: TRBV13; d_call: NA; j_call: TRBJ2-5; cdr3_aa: CASSLGRKRETQYF; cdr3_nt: TGTGCCAGCAGCTTAGGAAGGAAAAGGGAGACCCAGTACTTC
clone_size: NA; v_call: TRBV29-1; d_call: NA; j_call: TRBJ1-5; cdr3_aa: CSVEPGGNQPQHF; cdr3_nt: TGCAGCGTTGAGCCCGGGGGCAATCAGCCCCAGCATTTT
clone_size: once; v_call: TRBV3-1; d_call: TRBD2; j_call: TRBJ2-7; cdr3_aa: CASSHSTPGGLAGNEQYF; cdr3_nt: TGTGCCAGCAGCCACTCAACCCCCGGGGGACTAGCGGGAAATGAGCAGTACTTC
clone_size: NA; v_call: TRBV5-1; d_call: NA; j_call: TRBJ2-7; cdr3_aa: CASSLGANSYEQYF; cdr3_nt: TGCGCCAGCAGCTTAGGGGCCAATTCCTACGAGCAGTACTTC
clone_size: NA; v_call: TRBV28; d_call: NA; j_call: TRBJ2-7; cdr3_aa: CASSLNPPDSYNEQYF; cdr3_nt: TGTGCCAGCAGTTTAAACCCGCCGGACTCCTACAATGAGCAGTACTTC